Following are 32 T cell receptor beta chains from one sample sequenced in a study of blood T cells in healthy people across ages. The use of a sample-barcoded 5' primer and a J-beta primer mix characterized a second PCR of about 7 to 12 cycles. TCRdb re-derived calls from the 5' RACE reads in MiXCR, one entry per CDR3 protein. The table has 700,000 to 1,000,000 distinct CDR3 sequences, around 45% seen once. The sequencing sample was made of blood. Receptors originate from a man aged 55 to 70 in good health.

V is TRBV5-5 and J is TRBJ2-3, with D perhaps being TRBD1 or TRBD2 (5 bases each). The V gene lost 4 bases and the J gene lost 2 bases, with 20 bases spanning the gap. The V gene's germline CDR1 is SGHKS and CDR2 YYEKEE (reference sequence). This CDR3 is built from 17 residues. CDR3 residues: CASSLDAVGGATDTQYF. Written as DNA, the CDR3 is TGTGCCAGCAGCCTTGATGCCGTTGGGGGAGCCACAGATACGCAGTATTTT.

The chain recombines TRBV20-1 with TRBJ1-2; D remains unclear. Trimming left V 5 bases short and J 3 bases short, with 13 bases between. Looked up from germline, CDR1 is DFQATT and CDR2 is SNEGSKA (reference sequence). The CDR3 length is 13 residues. DNA for the CDR3: TGCAGTGCTCCGTGGGGTGTTGACTATGGCTACACCTTC. Translated, it gives CSAPWGVDYGYTF.

This clonotype occurred a few times. J is TRBJ2-5 and V is TRBV7-2, with unresolved D. The CDR3 extends over 14 amino acids. V lost 6 bases, J lost 2 bases, and 13 bases lay in between. From germline, CDR1 is SGHTA and CDR2 FQGNSA. The CDR3 region is CASRAPERQETQYF. In nucleotides, the CDR3 is TGTGCCAGCAGAGCCCCGGAAAGACAAGAGACCCAGTACTTC.

The sample holds a few counts of this clonotype. The chain is built from TRBV6-2 or TRBV6-3 and TRBJ2-4; D is perhaps TRBD2 (6 bases). Germline V lookup: CDR1 MNHEY, CDR2 SVGEGT. This CDR3 contains 16 residues. Trimming shortened V by 6 bases and J by 3 bases, and 18 bases separated the two germline ends. The CDR3 reads CASSPGSRGGKNIQYF. CDR3 DNA sequence: TGTGCCAGCAGCCCCGGAAGCCGGGGAGGCAAAAACATTCAGTACTTC.

This clonotype was recorded only once. The chain combines TRBV6-1 with TRBJ2-3, with 10 bases fitting TRBD1. The CDR3 covers 17 residues. V gave up 5 bases and J gave up 2 bases; unmatched junction bases: 10. Looked up from germline, CDR1 is MNHNS and CDR2 is SASEGT. CDR3 loop: CASSQLWTGGFTDTQYF. DNA for the CDR3: TGTGCCAGCAGTCAACTTTGGACAGGGGGATTCACAGATACGCAGTATTTT.

V usage is TRBV28 and J usage is TRBJ2-2, with D possibly being TRBD1 (5 bases). Germline CDR1 MDHEN, CDR2 SYDVKM. The CDR3 consists of 16 residues. V lost 5 bases, J lost 6 bases, and 19 bases lay in between. CDR3 region: CASSLLEGAFSGELFF. For the CDR3, the DNA is TGTGCCAGCAGTCTCCTTGAAGGGGCTTTTTCCGGGGAGCTGTTTTTT.

The rearrangement joins TRBV4-3 to TRBJ2-3, with D unresolved. This CDR3 is 15 amino acids long. Germline CDR1 reads LGHNA; CDR2 reads YSLEER. Trimming left V 4 bases short and J 1 base short, with 12 bases between. CDR3 loop: CASSPGNLGTDTQYF. DNA for the CDR3: TGCGCCAGCAGCCCCGGTAATCTTGGCACAGATACGCAGTATTTT.

The chain employs TRBV7-9 and TRBJ1-2; D remains unclear. Germline lookup yields CDR1 SEHNR and CDR2 FQNEAQ (reference sequence). This CDR3 has 12 residues. Trimming cost V 2 bases and J 8 bases, with 9 bases left between them. As DNA, the CDR3 is TGTGCCAGCAGCTTATTTGTGGAGGGCTACACCTTC. Translating it yields CASSLFVEGYTF.

This clonotype was observed a few times. This CDR3 is CASSLDVFAGDGAYEQYF. CDR3 nucleotides: TGTGCCAGCAGCTTAGATGTATTCGCGGGGGATGGGGCCTACGAGCAGTACTTC. V gene TRBV11-2 combines with J gene TRBJ2-4; 7 nucleotides line up with TRBD2. The DNA end favors TRBJ2-7, so the J call may be wrong. This CDR3 comprises 18 residues. Germline V CDR1 and CDR2: SGHAT, FQNNGV.

This rearrangement joins TRBV7-9 to TRBJ2-1, with a possible D match to TRBD2 (6 bases). CDR3 length: 17 amino acids. The germline V gene has CDR1 SEHNR and CDR2 FQNEAQ (reference sequence). Trimming cost V 7 bases and J 0 bases, with 19 bases left between them. The CDR3 DNA reads as TGTGCCAGCACCTCTCTGACGGGGGAGAGCTCCTACAATGAGCAGTTCTTC. This gives the protein CASTSLTGESSYNEQFF.

The rearrangement uses TRBV20-1 and TRBJ2-1; D may be TRBD1 (6 bases). Germline V gene lookup returns CDR1 DFQATT and CDR2 SNEGSKA (reference sequence). CDR3 length: 16 amino acids. Trimming took 0 bases from V and 0 from J, leaving 12 bases between them. The chain's CDR3 is CSARDLGTSSYNEQFF. The DNA for the CDR3 is TGCAGTGCTAGAGATCTAGGGACAAGCTCCTACAATGAGCAGTTCTTC.

The V call is TRBV12-3 or TRBV12-4, the J call TRBJ2-7; D unresolved. The CDR3 is 16 amino acids. V lost 3 bases and J 2 bases, leaving 17 bases between the germline ends. CDR3 sequence: CASSFGRPLIPYEQYF. The CDR3 nucleotides are TGTGCCAGCAGTTTCGGTCGGCCTCTAATACCCTACGAGCAGTACTTC.

This chain uses TRBV4-3 with TRBJ2-1, with 7 bases aligning to TRBD1. The CDR3 runs 15 residues. Germline V gives CDR1 LGHNA, CDR2 YSLEER. The junction had 3 bases not matched to a gene; V was cut back by 4 bases and J by 0 bases. The CDR3 loop reads CASSPGQASYNEQFF. The CDR3, as DNA: TGCGCCAGCAGCCCCGGACAGGCCTCCTACAATGAGCAGTTCTTC.

The chain carries TRBV2 and TRBJ1-1; 8 bases are shared with TRBD1. Germline-derived CDR1 and CDR2 are SNHLY and FYNNEI. V shed 2 bases and J 4 bases; nucleotides not matched to a gene: 6. The CDR3 runs to 15 residues. CDR3 loop: CASSEQGASGTEAFF. The CDR3 region has the DNA TGTGCCAGCAGTGAACAGGGGGCTAGTGGCACTGAAGCTTTCTTT. Full variable domain (outside the CDR3, taken from reference TRBV2 and TRBJ1-1): EPEVTQTPSHQVTQMGQEVILRCVPISNHLYFYWYRQILGQKVEFLVSFYNNEISEKSEIFDDQFSVERPDGSNFTLKIRSTKLEDSAMYFCASSEQGASGTEAFFGQGTRLTVV.

J is TRBJ1-6 and V is TRBV20-1; the match to TRBD1 covers 7 bases. V was clipped by 6 bases and J by 7 bases; unmatched bases: 6. There are 13 residues in the CDR3. Germline CDR1 DFQATT, CDR2 SNEGSKA (reference sequence). CDR3: CSAQGTANSPLHF. The CDR3 nucleotides are TGCAGTGCCCAAGGGACAGCGAATTCACCCCTCCACTTT.

The V and J genes are TRBV6-6 and TRBJ1-2; tentative D call: TRBD1 (5 bases). Germline-derived CDR1 and CDR2 are MNHNY and SVGAGI (reference sequence). The CDR3 extends over 17 amino acids. V shed 6 bases and J shed 6 bases, with 26 bases lying between them. The CDR3, as DNA: TGTGCCAGCAGCCAAGGTCCGGTGCTTGAGGGGAGAGATGGCTACACCTTC. Protein product: CASSQGPVLEGRDGYTF.

Here the CDR3 DNA reads TGTGCCAGCAGCCCCCCGAGGGGTAGGACCTACGAGCAGTACTTC. This encodes CASSPPRGRTYEQYF. The chain recombines TRBV7-8 with TRBJ2-5; D may correspond to TRBD1 or TRBD2 (5 bases each). The end of the DNA fits TRBJ2-7 better, so the J call may be wrong. Germline V lookup: CDR1 SGHVS, CDR2 FQNEAQ. This CDR3 has 15 residues.

About this clonotype: A junction boundary mismatches the germline segment, possibly from a read error. The CDR3, as DNA: TGTGCCAGCAGGAGTACAGGGGTCACAGATACGCAGTCTTTT. This codes for CASRSTGVTDTQSF. This chain joins TRBV25-1 and TRBJ2-3; 7 positions agree with TRBD1. Germline CDR1 MGHDK, CDR2 SYGVNS. The CDR3 covers 14 residues. Full variable domain (missing parts from reference TRBV25-1 and TRBJ2-3): EADIYQTPRYLVIGTGKKITLECSQTMGHDKMYWYQQDPGMELHLIHYSYGVNSTEKGDLSSESTVSRIRTEHFPLTLESARPSHTSQYLCASRSTGVTDTQSFGPGTRLTVL.

Comment on this clonotype: Possible read error: a much larger clone is one base away. V is TRBV6-2 or TRBV6-3 and J is TRBJ2-3, with 12 bases matching TRBD2. CDR3 length: 19 residues. CDR1 MNHEY and CDR2 SVGEGT come from the germline V gene. The CDR3 loop reads CASSYLRTSGTTSTGTQYF. Written as DNA, the CDR3 is TGTGCCAGCAGTTACCTCCGGACTAGCGGGACAACTAGCACAGGTACGCAGTATTTT.

This clonotype has more than one count but fewer than ten. Possible read error: a much larger clone is one base away. The genes are TRBV5-4 and TRBJ2-5; maybe TRBD2 (5 bases). V lost 1 base and J 11 bases, leaving 18 bases between the germline ends. Germline V gene sequence: CDR1 SGHNT, CDR2 YYREEE (reference sequence). The CDR3 extends over 14 amino acids. CDR3 nucleotides: TGTGCCAGCAGCTTGAGGCTAGCATACAATGAGCAGTACTTC. This encodes CASSLRLAYNEQYF.

Many counts were recorded for this clonotype. This chain uses TRBV24-1 with TRBJ2-5; 11 bases align to TRBD1. The better agreement between TRBJ2-7 and the DNA end casts doubt on the J call. The germline gives CDR1 KGHDR, CDR2 SFDVKD. The CDR3 is made up of 12 amino acids. The CDR3 coding sequence is TGTGCCACCGGACAGGGGGCAGGCGAGCAGTACTTC. It specifies CATGQGAGEQYF.

This chain connects TRBV5-4 to TRBJ2-5; TRBD2 matches at 13 bases. Germline V gene data show CDR1 as SGHNT and CDR2 as YYREEE (reference sequence). The CDR3 is made up of 16 amino acids. Unmatched junction bases numbered 4, after V lost 4 bases and J lost 1 base. The DNA of the CDR3 is TGTGCCAGCAGCGGAGGGACTAGCGGGGCCCAAGAGACCCAGTACTTC. Translation gives CASSGGTSGAQETQYF.

A single count supports this clonotype. This chain links TRBV7-2 with TRBJ1-4, with 10 bases aligning to TRBD1. The CDR3 is 14 amino acids. Unmatched junction bases numbered 6, after V lost 6 bases and J lost 8 bases. CDR1 and CDR2 from the germline V gene are SGHTA and FQGNSA. The CDR3 spells CASRYPGQGEKLFF. In DNA form, the CDR3 reads TGTGCCAGCAGATATCCGGGACAGGGGGAAAAACTGTTTTTT.

A note on this clonotype: Relative to the germline gene, one junction end is altered; a read error may explain this. The rearrangement joins TRBV15 to TRBJ2-6; 7 bases match TRBD1. This CDR3 spans 15 amino acids. The germline gives CDR1 LNHNV, CDR2 YYDKDF (reference sequence). CDR3 nucleotides: TGTGCCGCCAGCAGAGACAGGGCTGGGGCCAACGTCCTGACTTTC. This sequence encodes CAASRDRAGANVLTF.

The chain carries TRBV7-9 and TRBJ2-5; D perhaps matches TRBD1 (5 bases). Germline V gene data show CDR1 as SEHNR and CDR2 as FQNEAQ (reference sequence). V lost 1 base to trimming and J lost 1 base, with 7 bases between them. This CDR3 has 14 amino acids. DNA of the CDR3: TGTGCCAGCAGCTTAGGACAGCCCCAAGAGACCCAGTACTTC. It translates to CASSLGQPQETQYF.

CDR3 sequence: CASSEARRGYEQYF. CDR3 nucleotides: TGTGCCAGCAGTGAAGCGCGCAGGGGCTACGAGCAGTACTTC. This sequence joins TRBV6-1 and TRBJ2-4; D perhaps matches TRBD1 (6 bases). The J call may be faulty, since TRBJ2-7 better matches the DNA end. The germline CDR1 and CDR2 sequences are MNHNS and SASEGT. The CDR3 contains 14 residues.

The chain is built from TRBV20-1 and TRBJ1-2; the D gene is possibly TRBD1 (5 bases). Per the germline V gene, CDR1 is DFQATT and CDR2 is SNEGSKA (reference sequence). CDR3 length: 13 amino acids. Trimming left V 6 bases short and J 6 bases short, with 17 bases between. CDR3 amino acids: CSAPNGGWDGYTF. In DNA form, the CDR3 reads TGCAGTGCCCCCAACGGGGGTTGGGATGGCTACACCTTC.

The rearrangement links TRBV7-2 to TRBJ2-1; D not resolved. Trimming pared 0 bases from V and 8 bases from J, leaving 5 bases between. The CDR3 extends over 12 amino acids. Germline V gene sequence: CDR1 SGHTA, CDR2 FQGNSA. This CDR3 reads CASSLARDEQFF. Written as DNA, the CDR3 is TGTGCCAGCAGCTTAGCGCGCGATGAGCAGTTCTTC.

This chain connects TRBV25-1 to TRBJ2-6, with D possibly matching TRBD1 (10 bases). Germline values: CDR1 MGHDK, CDR2 SYGVNS. Trimming removed 6 bases at V and 4 bases at J, with 22 bases between. The CDR3 is made up of 18 amino acids. The CDR3 reads CASSLAGQGPRGANVLTF. DNA of the CDR3: TGTGCCAGCAGCCTAGCGGGACAGGGGCCGAGAGGGGCCAACGTCCTGACTTTC.

The chain carries TRBV6-2 or TRBV6-3 and TRBJ2-5, with 7 bases fitting TRBD2. CDR1 MNHEY and CDR2 SVGEGT come from the germline V gene. Trimming at V came to 6 bases and at J to 4 bases, leaving 5 bases not matched to a gene. This CDR3 spans 13 amino acids. The CDR3 nucleotides read TGTGCCAGCAGAAATGGCGGGGGAGAGACCCAGTACTTC. This gives the protein CASRNGGGETQYF.

In its sample, this clonotype was seen a few times. The genes are TRBV10-3 and TRBJ1-5; D might be TRBD1 (5 bases). In germline, CDR1 is ENHRY, CDR2 SYGVKD. V lost 4 bases and J lost 0, with 16 bases in between. The CDR3 has 17 residues. The CDR3 DNA follows: TGTGCCATCAGTGGGGGCCAAGGGGATCTTAGCAATCAGCCCCAGCATTTT. This sequence encodes CAISGGQGDLSNQPQHF.

Points on this clonotype: A junction boundary mismatches the germline segment, possibly from a read error. The rearrangement links TRBV20-1 to TRBJ2-2, with D uncertain. Germline CDR1 DFQATT, CDR2 SNEGSKA (reference sequence). This CDR3 has 13 residues. The chain's CDR3 is CSARQVNAGELFF. The CDR3 bases are TGCAGTGCTAGACAGGTGAACGCCGGGGAGCTGTTTTTT.